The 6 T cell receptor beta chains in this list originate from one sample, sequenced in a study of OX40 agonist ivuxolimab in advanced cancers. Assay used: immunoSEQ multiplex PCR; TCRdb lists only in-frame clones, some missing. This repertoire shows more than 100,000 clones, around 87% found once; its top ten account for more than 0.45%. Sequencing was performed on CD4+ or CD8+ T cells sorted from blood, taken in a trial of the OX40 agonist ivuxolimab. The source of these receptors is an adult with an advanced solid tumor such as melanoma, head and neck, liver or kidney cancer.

This CDR3 is CASSLAPDTQYF. The CDR3 region has the DNA TGTGCCAGCAGCTTAGCCCCAGATACGCAGTATTTT. The chain links TRBV7-9 to TRBJ2-3; the D is unclear. The germline V gene has CDR1 SEHNR and CDR2 FQNEAQ (reference sequence). This CDR3 comprises 12 residues. V was trimmed by 0 bases and J by 4 bases, leaving 2 bases between them. The full variable domain, with the rest looked up from reference TRBV7-9 and TRBJ2-3, is DTGVSQNPRHKITKRGQNVTFRCDPISEHNRLYWYRQTLGQGPEFLTYFQNEAQLEKSRLLSDRFSAERPKGSFSTLEIQRTEQGDSAMYLCASSLAPDTQYFGPGTRLTVL.

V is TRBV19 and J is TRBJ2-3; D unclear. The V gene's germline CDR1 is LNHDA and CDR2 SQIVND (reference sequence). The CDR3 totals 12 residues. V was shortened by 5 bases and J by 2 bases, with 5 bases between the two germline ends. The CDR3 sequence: CASSPNTDTQYF. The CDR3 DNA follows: TGTGCCAGTAGTCCAAACACAGATACGCAGTATTTT.

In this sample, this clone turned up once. This chain's CDR3 is CASRGQGQNIQYF. The CDR3 DNA sequence: TGCGCCAGTCGGGGACAGGGTCAAAACATTCAGTACTTC. The gene calls are TRBV10-2 and TRBJ2-4, with 9 bases matching TRBD1. CDR3 size: 13 residues. The junction had 5 bases not matched to a gene; V was cut back by 9 bases and J by 5 bases. Germline V gene sequence: CDR1 WSHSY, CDR2 SAAADI.

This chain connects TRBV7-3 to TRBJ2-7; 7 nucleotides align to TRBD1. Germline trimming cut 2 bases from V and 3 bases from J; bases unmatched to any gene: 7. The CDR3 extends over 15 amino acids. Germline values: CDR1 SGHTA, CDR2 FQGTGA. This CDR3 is CASSLGTAIFYEQYF. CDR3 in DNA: TGTGCCAGCAGCTTAGGGACAGCGATTTTCTACGAGCAGTACTTC.

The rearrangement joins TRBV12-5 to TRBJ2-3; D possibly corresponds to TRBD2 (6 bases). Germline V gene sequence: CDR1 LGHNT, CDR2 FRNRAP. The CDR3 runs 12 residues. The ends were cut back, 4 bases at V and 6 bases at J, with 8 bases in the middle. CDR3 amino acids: CASGSDYDTQYF. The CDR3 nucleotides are TGTGCTAGTGGTTCGGACTACGATACGCAGTATTTT.

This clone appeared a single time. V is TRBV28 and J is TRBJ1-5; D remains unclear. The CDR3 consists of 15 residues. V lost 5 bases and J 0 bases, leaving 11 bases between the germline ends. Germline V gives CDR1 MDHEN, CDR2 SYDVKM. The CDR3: CASSPPQVSNQPQHF. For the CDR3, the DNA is TGTGCCAGCAGTCCCCCCCAGGTTAGCAATCAGCCCCAGCATTTT.